This record looks at one T cell receptor beta chain sequence and its context. The data are from a study of control samples from healthy donors and cancer patients. Profiled with immunoSEQ multiplex PCR; TCRdb holds only in-frame clones, not every one. Among more than 90,000 clones listed, around 89% were seen once. Germline V gene lookup returns CDR1 LNHDA and CDR2 SQIVND (reference sequence). V lost 2 bases and J 8 bases, leaving 18 bases between the germline ends. There are 15 residues in the CDR3. This receptor was taken from a man aged 30 to 45 in good health. Sequenced input: blood. This chain connects TRBV19 to TRBJ1-2; maybe TRBD1 (5 bases). In DNA, the CDR3 is TGTGCCAGTAGTATATTGTCTGGGGCAGGATACGGCTACACCTTC. Its protein product is CASSILSGAGYGYTF.